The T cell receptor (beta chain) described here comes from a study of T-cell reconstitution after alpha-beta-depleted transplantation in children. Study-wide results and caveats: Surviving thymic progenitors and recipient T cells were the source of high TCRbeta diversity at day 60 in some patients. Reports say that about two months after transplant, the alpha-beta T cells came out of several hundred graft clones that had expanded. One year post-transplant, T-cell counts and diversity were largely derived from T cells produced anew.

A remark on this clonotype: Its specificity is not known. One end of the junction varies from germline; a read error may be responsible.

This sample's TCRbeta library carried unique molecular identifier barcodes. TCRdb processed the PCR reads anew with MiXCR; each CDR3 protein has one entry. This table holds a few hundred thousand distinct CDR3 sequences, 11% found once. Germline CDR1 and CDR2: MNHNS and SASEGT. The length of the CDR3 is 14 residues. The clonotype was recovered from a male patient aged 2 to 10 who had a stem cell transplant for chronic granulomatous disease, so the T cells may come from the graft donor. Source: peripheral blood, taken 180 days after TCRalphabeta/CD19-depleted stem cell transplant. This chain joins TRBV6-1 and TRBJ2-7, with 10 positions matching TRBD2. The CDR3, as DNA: TGTGCCAGCAGTAAAGCGGGAGGGACCTACGAGCAGTACTTC. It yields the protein CASSKAGGTYEQYF.